This entry lists 21 T cell receptor beta chains sequenced from one sample in a study of T-cell reconstitution after alpha-beta-depleted transplantation in children. The TCRbeta library was prepared with unique molecular identifiers. Each CDR3 protein is one row after TCRdb ran MiXCR on the PCR reads. This table holds around 490,000 distinct CDR3 sequences, more than 9.5% found once. The specimen comprised PBMCs, mostly from graft donor cells, sampled 180 days after TCRalphabeta/CD19-depleted stem cell transplant. The receptors originated from a female patient younger than 10 who had a stem cell transplant for aplastic anemia, so the T cells may come from the graft donor.

This clonotype was counted only a few times. J is TRBJ2-5 and V is TRBV3-1, with 7 bases matching TRBD1. Germline trimming cut 0 bases from V and 2 bases from J; bases unmatched to any gene: 15. The CDR3 length is 19 residues. Germline CDR1 and CDR2: LGHDT and YNNKEL (reference sequence). The CDR3 protein is CASSQDILRQGGKQETQYF. The CDR3 DNA is TGTGCCAGCAGCCAAGATATCCTTCGACAGGGTGGGAAACAAGAGACCCAGTACTTC.

There are a few counts of this clonotype. The chain uses TRBV28 and TRBJ2-7; unclear D gene. The CDR3 is 11 amino acids. Germline lookup yields CDR1 MDHEN and CDR2 SYDVKM. V was cut by 4 bases and J by 8 bases, with 9 bases left in between. The CDR3 is CASSSPPQQYF. Here the CDR3 DNA reads TGTGCCAGCAGTTCCCCCCCCCAGCAGTACTTC.

This clonotype was detected a few times. This rearrangement joins TRBV9 to TRBJ2-2; maybe TRBD2 (6 bases). Trimming pared 3 bases from V and 1 base from J, leaving 10 bases between. Germline V lookup: CDR1 SGDLS, CDR2 YYNGEE. The CDR3 spans 15 residues. Written as DNA, the CDR3 is TGTGCCAGCAGCGAACGGAGGGAGAACACCGGGGAGCTGTTTTTT. This codes for CASSERRENTGELFF.

The chain carries TRBV6-6 and TRBJ2-1; D gene ambiguous. Deletions cut 2 bases from V and 8 bases from J, with 7 bases between. The CDR3 is made up of 12 amino acids. The germline V gene has CDR1 MNHNY and CDR2 SVGAGI (reference sequence). CDR3 amino acids: CASSYLRDEQFF. Written as DNA, the CDR3 is TGTGCCAGCAGTTACCTCCGGGATGAGCAGTTCTTC.

This clonotype has just a few counts. The chain is built from TRBV5-1 and TRBJ2-4, with D possibly being TRBD2 (5 bases). This CDR3 comprises 14 residues. V was clipped by 0 bases and J by 5 bases, with 9 bases between them. The germline gives CDR1 SGHRS, CDR2 YFSETQ. CDR3 in amino acids: CASSLATTQNIQYF. The CDR3 region has the DNA TGCGCCAGCAGCTTGGCGACTACACAAAACATTCAGTACTTC.

This clonotype was seen repeatedly, ten times or more. This chain connects TRBV12-3 or TRBV12-4 to TRBJ1-3, with unresolved D. The CDR3 length is 14 residues. With 6 bases removed from V and 2 bases from J, the gap between germline ends came to 11 bases. The CDR3 coding sequence is TGTGCCAGCAGCCTCCCGGGAGCTGGAAACACCATATATTTT. Protein sequence: CASSLPGAGNTIYF.

The sample holds a few counts of this clonotype. V and J are TRBV4-2 and TRBJ2-3, with 7 bases fitting TRBD1. V trimming: 6 bases; J trimming: 5 bases; junction bases outside the gene matches: 8. The length of the CDR3 is 14 residues. Germline loops: CDR1 LGHNA, CDR2 YNFKEQ. Here the CDR3 reads CASRFERGLDTQYF. The DNA of the CDR3 is TGTGCCAGCAGGTTCGAAAGGGGGCTAGATACGCAGTATTTT.

The chain is built from TRBV29-1 and TRBJ1-5, with D possibly matching TRBD1 (5 bases). Germline loops: CDR1 SQVTM, CDR2 ANQGSEA. This CDR3 is 13 amino acids long. V was pared by 4 bases and J by 4 bases, with 11 bases between. CDR3 in amino acids: CSVVVGGNQPQHF. CDR3 coding DNA: TGCAGCGTTGTAGTCGGGGGAAATCAGCCCCAGCATTTT.

This rearrangement joins TRBV5-1 to TRBJ1-6; no clear D. This CDR3 has 15 residues. Germline V gene sequence: CDR1 SGHRS, CDR2 YFSETQ. V was clipped by 2 bases and J by 5 bases, with 11 bases between them. CDR3 region: CASSFRTLNNSPLHF. CDR3 sequence (DNA): TGCGCCAGCAGCTTCAGGACGTTGAATAATTCACCCCTCCACTTT. The entire variable domain, with the rest obtained from reference TRBV5-1 and TRBJ1-6, is as follows: KAGVTQTPRYLIKTRGQQVTLSCSPISGHRSVSWYQQTPGQGLQFLFEYFSETQRNKGNFPGRFSGRQFSNSRSEMNVSTLELGDSALYLCASSFRTLNNSPLHFGNGTRLTVT.

The V and J genes are TRBV5-1 and TRBJ1-1; D is possibly TRBD1 (5 bases). Germline assignment: CDR1 SGHRS and CDR2 YFSETQ. The CDR3 consists of 16 residues. V lost 0 bases and J lost 0, with 12 bases in between. The CDR3 nucleotides read TGCGCCAGCAGCTTGGATCCAGGGCGCTTGAACACTGAAGCTTTCTTT. Translation: CASSLDPGRLNTEAFF.

CDR3 bases: TGTGCCAGCAGTCCCCCCTCGAGGGGGGCACAGCCCCAGCATTTT. Its translation is CASSPPSRGAQPQHF. The chain links TRBV28 to TRBJ1-5; possibly TRBD1 for D (6 bases). The germline CDR1 and CDR2 sequences are MDHEN and SYDVKM. The V end was cut by 5 bases, the J end by 7 bases, with 18 bases between. The CDR3 extends over 15 amino acids.

There are many counts of this clonotype. The rearrangement links TRBV28 to TRBJ2-1, with 7 bases fitting TRBD1. The ends lost 5 bases at V and 4 bases at J; junction bases unmatched: 8. The length of the CDR3 is 15 residues. Germline V CDR1 and CDR2: MDHEN, SYDVKM. Here the CDR3 reads CASSVGGTEYNEQFF. In nucleotides, the CDR3 is TGTGCCAGCAGTGTAGGTGGGACAGAATACAATGAGCAGTTCTTC.

This clonotype came up a few times. The rearrangement uses TRBV29-1 and TRBJ2-1; TRBD1 agrees at 8 bases. V gave up 7 bases and J gave up 8 bases; unmatched junction bases: 10. Germline V lookup: CDR1 SQVTM, CDR2 ANQGSEA. The CDR3 has 13 residues. The CDR3, as DNA: TGCAGCGCAACGACAGGGGTGGTACATGAGCAGTTCTTC. Protein: CSATTGVVHEQFF.

The chain employs TRBV20-1 and TRBJ2-2; no clear D. V was trimmed by 0 bases and J by 1 base, leaving 12 bases between them. CDR1 is DFQATT and CDR2 is SNEGSKA in the germline V gene (reference sequence). The CDR3 runs 16 residues. CDR3 residues: CSARDLASVNTGELFF. The DNA for the CDR3 is TGCAGTGCTAGAGATCTGGCTAGTGTGAACACCGGGGAGCTGTTTTTT.

This clonotype was seen only a few times. In DNA form, the CDR3 reads TGTGCCAGCAGCTCCGGGAGGGCCTTTAATGAGCAGTTCTTC. Amino acids: CASSSGRAFNEQFF. The chain has TRBV11-3 and TRBJ2-1; 8 nucleotides line up with TRBD2. V lost 4 bases, J lost 7 bases, and 6 bases stayed unmatched. The CDR3 consists of 14 residues. The germline V gene encodes CDR1 SGHNT and CDR2 YENEEA.

The gene calls are TRBV12-3 or TRBV12-4 and TRBJ1-1; 12 bases are shared with TRBD1. CDR3 length: 14 residues. With 6 bases clipped from V and 6 bases from J, the junction kept 5 bases outside the gene matches. In DNA, the CDR3 is TGTGCCAGCAGGGCTGGGACAGGGGGCGCTGAAGCTTTCTTT. This codes for CASRAGTGGAEAFF.

In its sample, this clonotype was seen many times. CDR3 in DNA: TGTGCCACCAGACGGGACAGGGGGGTCGCCGGGGAGCTGTTTTTT. Its translation: CATRRDRGVAGELFF. The chain couples TRBV24-1 to TRBJ2-2; 11 positions match TRBD1. The V and J ends lost 7 bases and 6 bases, in that order; junction bases with no gene match: 6. The CDR3 extends over 15 amino acids. Germline V gives CDR1 KGHDR, CDR2 SFDVKD.

This rearrangement joins TRBV4-3 to TRBJ2-3; 11 nucleotides match TRBD2. The length of the CDR3 is 17 residues. The V and J ends lost 1 base and 2 bases, in that order; junction bases with no gene match: 5. Germline CDR1 is LGHNA and CDR2 is YSLEER. CDR3 in amino acids: CASSQGGLAGLTDTQYF. In DNA, the CDR3 is TGCGCCAGCAGCCAAGGTGGACTAGCGGGCCTCACAGATACGCAGTATTTT.

The chain is built from TRBV25-1 and TRBJ1-4; D may be TRBD1 (5 bases). CDR1 and CDR2 from the germline V gene are MGHDK and SYGVNS. The CDR3 covers 13 residues. The germline V and J ends were trimmed by 4 bases and 8 bases, with 11 bases remaining between them. CDR3 residues: CASSGPEGEKLFF. CDR3 bases: TGTGCCAGCAGTGGTCCGGAGGGGGAAAAACTGTTTTTT.

This clonotype has ten or more counts. The chain has TRBV5-1 and TRBJ2-2; TRBD1 might be the D (7 bases). V lost 4 bases to trimming and J lost 4 bases, with 11 bases between them. This CDR3 has 14 residues. Germline V CDR1 and CDR2: SGHRS, YFSETQ. The CDR3 loop reads CASSPGGSTGELFF. The DNA for the CDR3 is TGCGCCAGCAGCCCAGGGGGGTCCACCGGGGAGCTGTTTTTT.

This clonotype has a handful of counts. V usage is TRBV24-1 and J usage is TRBJ2-1, with TRBD2 identical over 10 bases. The J segment lost 8 bases and the V segment lost 1 base, leaving 4 bases of the junction unmatched. This CDR3 spans 15 amino acids. Germline V gene sequence: CDR1 KGHDR, CDR2 SFDVKD. Written as DNA, the CDR3 is TGTGCCACCAGTGATTTAACCGGGACTAGCGATGAGCAGTTCTTC. Translated: CATSDLTGTSDEQFF.